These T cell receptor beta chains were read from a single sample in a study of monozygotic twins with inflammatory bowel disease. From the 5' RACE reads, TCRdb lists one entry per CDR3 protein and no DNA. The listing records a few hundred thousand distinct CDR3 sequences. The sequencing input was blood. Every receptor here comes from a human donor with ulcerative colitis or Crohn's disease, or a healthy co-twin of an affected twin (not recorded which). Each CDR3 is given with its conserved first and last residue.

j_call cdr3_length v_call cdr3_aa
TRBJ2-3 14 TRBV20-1 CSALPAGSPDTQYF
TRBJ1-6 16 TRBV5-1 CASSLGSPRWGSPLHF
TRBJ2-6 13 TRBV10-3 CATTRTGANVLTF
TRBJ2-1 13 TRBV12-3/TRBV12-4 CASSWDPRNEQFF
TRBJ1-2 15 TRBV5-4 CASRLAGAANYGYTF
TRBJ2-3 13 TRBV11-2 CASSTGQPDTQYF
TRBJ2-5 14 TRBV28 CASSLAAGGETQYF
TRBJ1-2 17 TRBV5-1 CASSLEQGALTIYGYTF
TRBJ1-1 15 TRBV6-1 CASSLEGLGGTEAFF
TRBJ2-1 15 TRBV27 CASSLSWTAYNEQFF
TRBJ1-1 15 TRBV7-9 CASSLAAGGETEAFF
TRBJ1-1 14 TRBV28 CASSSWTENTEAFF
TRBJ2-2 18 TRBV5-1 CASSLPAASGSNTGELFF
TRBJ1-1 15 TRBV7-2 CASSSSGTLNTEAFF
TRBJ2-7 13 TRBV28 CASSFTSPYEQYF
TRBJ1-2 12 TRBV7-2 CASSSAAGGYTF
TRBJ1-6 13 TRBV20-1 CSAREGYNSPLHF
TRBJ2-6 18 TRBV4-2 CASSQGPGQSSGANVLTF